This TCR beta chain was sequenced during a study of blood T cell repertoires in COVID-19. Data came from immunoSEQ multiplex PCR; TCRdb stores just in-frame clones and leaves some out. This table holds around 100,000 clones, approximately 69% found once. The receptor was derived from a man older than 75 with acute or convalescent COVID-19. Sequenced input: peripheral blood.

The CDR3 is CASSHGGRVADTQYF. The CDR3 nucleotides are TGCGCCAGCAGCCATGGCGGGAGAGTTGCAGATACGCAGTATTTT. This rearrangement joins TRBV4-1 to TRBJ2-3; 7 nucleotides agree with TRBD2. Per the germline V gene, CDR1 is MGHRA and CDR2 is YSYEKL. The CDR3 spans 15 residues. V lost 3 bases to trimming and J lost 4 bases; unmatched junction nucleotides: 7.